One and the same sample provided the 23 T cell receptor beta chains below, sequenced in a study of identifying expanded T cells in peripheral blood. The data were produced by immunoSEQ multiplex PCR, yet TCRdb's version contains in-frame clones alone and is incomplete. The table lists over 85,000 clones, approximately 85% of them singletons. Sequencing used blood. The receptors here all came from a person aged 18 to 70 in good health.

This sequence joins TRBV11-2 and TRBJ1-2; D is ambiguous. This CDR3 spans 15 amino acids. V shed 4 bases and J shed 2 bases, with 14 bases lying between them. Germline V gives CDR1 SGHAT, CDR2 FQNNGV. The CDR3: CASSSYRLTNYGYTF. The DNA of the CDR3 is TGTGCCAGCAGCTCTTATCGACTGACCAACTATGGCTACACCTTC. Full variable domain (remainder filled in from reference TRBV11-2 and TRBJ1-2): EAGVAQSPRYKIIEKRQSVAFWCNPISGHATLYWYQQILGQGPKLLIQFQNNGVVDDSQLPKDRFSAERLKGVDSTLKIQPAKLEDSAVYLCASSSYRLTNYGYTFGSGTRLTVV.

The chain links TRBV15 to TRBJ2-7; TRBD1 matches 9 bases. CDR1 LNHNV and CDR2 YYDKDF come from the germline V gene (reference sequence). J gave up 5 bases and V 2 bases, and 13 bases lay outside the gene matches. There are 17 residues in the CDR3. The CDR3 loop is CATSRPIGQGLKDEQYF. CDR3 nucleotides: TGTGCCACCAGCAGACCGATCGGACAGGGGCTCAAGGACGAGCAGTACTTC.

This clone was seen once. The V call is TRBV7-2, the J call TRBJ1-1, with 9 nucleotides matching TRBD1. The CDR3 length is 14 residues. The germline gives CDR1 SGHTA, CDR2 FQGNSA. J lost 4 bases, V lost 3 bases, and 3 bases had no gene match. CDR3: CASSFRDRVTEAFF. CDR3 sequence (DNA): TGTGCCAGCAGCTTTCGGGACAGGGTCACTGAAGCTTTCTTT.

The CDR3 loop is CASTPGRGLRPQHF. DNA for the CDR3: TGTGCCAGCACCCCGGGCAGGGGGCTCCGGCCCCAGCATTTT. The chain carries TRBV6-1 and TRBJ1-5, with 8 nucleotides matching TRBD1. Germline CDR1 is MNHNS and CDR2 is SASEGT. CDR3 length: 14 residues. V trimming: 7 bases; J trimming: 9 bases; junction bases outside the gene matches: 11.

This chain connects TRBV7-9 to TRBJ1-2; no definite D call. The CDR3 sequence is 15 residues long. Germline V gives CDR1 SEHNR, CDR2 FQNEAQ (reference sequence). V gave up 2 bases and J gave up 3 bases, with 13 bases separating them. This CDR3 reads CASSLRGSLDYGYTF. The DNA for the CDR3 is TGTGCCAGCAGCTTACGCGGCAGCCTGGACTATGGCTACACCTTC.

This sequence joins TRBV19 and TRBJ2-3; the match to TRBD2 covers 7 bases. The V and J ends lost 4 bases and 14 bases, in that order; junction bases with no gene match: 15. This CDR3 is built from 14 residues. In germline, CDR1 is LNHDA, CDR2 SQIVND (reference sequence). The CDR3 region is CASSNTGGLTGRYF. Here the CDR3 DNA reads TGTGCCAGTAGTAACACGGGAGGACTCACCGGCCGGTATTTT.

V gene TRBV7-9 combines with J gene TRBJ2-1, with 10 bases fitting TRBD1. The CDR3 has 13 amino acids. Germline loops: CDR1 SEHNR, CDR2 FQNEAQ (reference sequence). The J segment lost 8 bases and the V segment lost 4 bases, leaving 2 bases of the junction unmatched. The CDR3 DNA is TGTGCCAGCAGCTGGGACAGGGGCCATGAGCAGTTCTTC. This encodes CASSWDRGHEQFF.

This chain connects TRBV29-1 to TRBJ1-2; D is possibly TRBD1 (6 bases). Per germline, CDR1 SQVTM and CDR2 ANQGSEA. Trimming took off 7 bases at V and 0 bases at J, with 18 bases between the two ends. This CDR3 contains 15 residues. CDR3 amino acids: CSDGKTGDANYGYTF. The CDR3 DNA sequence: TGCAGCGACGGAAAGACAGGCGATGCTAACTATGGCTACACCTTC.

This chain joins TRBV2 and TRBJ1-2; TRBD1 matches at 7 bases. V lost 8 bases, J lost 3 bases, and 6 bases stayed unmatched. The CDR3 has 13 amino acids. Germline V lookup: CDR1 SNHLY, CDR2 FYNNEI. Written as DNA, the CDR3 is TGTGCCAGCTTAGACAGGGCGTACTATGGCTACACCTTC. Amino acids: CASLDRAYYGYTF.

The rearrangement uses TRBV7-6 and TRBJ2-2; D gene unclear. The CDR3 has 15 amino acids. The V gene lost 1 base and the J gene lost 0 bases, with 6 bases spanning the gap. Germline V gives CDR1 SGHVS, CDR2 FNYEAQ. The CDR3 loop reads CASSLGSPNTGELFF. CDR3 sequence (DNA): TGTGCCAGCAGCTTAGGGTCACCGAACACCGGGGAGCTGTTTTTT.

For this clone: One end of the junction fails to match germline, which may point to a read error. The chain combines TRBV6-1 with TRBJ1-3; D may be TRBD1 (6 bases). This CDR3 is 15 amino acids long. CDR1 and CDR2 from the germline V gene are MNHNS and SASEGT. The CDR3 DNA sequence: TGTGCCAGCCGTGACAGGACCTACTCTGGAAACACCATATATTTT. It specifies CASRDRTYSGNTIYF.

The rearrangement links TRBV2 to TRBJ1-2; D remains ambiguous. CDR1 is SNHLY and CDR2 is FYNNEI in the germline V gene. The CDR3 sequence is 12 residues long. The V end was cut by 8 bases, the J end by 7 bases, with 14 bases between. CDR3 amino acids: CASVWEALGYTF. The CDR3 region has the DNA TGTGCCAGCGTTTGGGAGGCACTTGGCTACACCTTC.

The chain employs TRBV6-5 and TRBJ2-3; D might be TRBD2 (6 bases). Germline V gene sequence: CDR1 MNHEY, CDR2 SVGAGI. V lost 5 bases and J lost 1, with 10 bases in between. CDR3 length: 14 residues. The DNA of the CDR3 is TGTGCCAGCAGTGTCCGGAGGGGCACAGATACGCAGTATTTT. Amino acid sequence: CASSVRRGTDTQYF.

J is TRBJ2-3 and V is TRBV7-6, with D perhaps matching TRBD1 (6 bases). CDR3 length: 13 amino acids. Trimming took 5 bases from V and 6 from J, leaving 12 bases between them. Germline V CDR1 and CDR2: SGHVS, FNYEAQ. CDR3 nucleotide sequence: TGTGCCAGCAGCCGACAGGTTCGGGATACGCAGTATTTT. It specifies CASSRQVRDTQYF.

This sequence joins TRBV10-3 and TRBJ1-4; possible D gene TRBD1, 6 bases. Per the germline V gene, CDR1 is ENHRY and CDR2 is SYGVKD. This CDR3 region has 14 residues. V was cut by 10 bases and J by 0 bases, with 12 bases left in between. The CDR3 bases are TGTGCCACGCGGACAGTCGCAACTAATGAAAAACTGTTTTTT. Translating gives CATRTVATNEKLFF.

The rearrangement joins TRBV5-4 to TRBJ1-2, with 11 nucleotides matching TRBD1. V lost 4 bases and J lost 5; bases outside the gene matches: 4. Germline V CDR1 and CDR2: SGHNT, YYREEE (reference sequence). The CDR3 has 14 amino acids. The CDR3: CASSQRDRGYGYTF. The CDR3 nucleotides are TGTGCCAGCAGCCAACGGGACAGGGGGTATGGCTACACCTTC.

The CDR3 DNA sequence: TGCAGCGCCTTGGGACAGGGGAGAAGGGCCCAGTACTTC. Amino acids: CSALGQGRRAQYF. The gene calls are TRBV29-1 and TRBJ2-5; 10 bases fit TRBD1. The CDR3 extends over 13 amino acids. The germline gives CDR1 SQVTM, CDR2 ANQGSEA. J was trimmed by 9 bases and V by 7 bases; bases with no gene match: 11.

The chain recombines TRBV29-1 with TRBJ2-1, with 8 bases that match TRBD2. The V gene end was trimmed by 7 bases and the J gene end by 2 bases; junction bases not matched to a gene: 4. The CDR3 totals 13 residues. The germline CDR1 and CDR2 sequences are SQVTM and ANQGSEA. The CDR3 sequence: CSAGGDTYNEQFF. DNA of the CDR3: TGCAGCGCCGGGGGGGACACCTACAATGAGCAGTTCTTC.

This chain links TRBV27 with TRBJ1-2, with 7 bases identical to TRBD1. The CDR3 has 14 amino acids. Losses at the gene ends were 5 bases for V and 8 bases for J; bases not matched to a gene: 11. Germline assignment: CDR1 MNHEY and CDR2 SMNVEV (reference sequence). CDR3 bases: TGTGCCAGCAGTCTAACAGGGGATCTATACGGCTACACCTTC. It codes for CASSLTGDLYGYTF.

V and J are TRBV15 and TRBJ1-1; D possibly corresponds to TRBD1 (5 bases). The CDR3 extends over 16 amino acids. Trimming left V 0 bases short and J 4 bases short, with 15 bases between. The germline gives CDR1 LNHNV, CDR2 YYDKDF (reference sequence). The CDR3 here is CATSRDRARGGTEAFF. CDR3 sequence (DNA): TGTGCCACCAGCAGAGACAGAGCTCGGGGGGGCACTGAAGCTTTCTTT.

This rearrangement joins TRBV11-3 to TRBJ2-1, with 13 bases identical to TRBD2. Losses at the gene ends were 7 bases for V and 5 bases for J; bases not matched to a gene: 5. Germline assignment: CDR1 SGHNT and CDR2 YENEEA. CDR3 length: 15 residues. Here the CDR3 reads CASTRGLAGDNEQFF. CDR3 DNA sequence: TGTGCCAGCACCCGAGGACTAGCGGGGGACAATGAGCAGTTCTTC.

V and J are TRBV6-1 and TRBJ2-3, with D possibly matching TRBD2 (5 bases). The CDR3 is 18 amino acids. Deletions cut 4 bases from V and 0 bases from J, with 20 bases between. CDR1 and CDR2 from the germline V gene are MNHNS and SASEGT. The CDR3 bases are TGTGCCAGCAGTGGTTTGATTCTAGCCTCCGCTAGCACAGATACGCAGTATTTT. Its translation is CASSGLILASASTDTQYF.

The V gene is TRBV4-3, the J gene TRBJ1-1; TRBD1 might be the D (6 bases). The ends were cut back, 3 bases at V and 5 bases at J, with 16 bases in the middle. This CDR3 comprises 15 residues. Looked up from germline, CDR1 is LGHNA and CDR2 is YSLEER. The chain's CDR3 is CASSQSTGWGTEAFF. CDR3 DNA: TGCGCCAGCAGCCAGTCGACAGGTTGGGGGACTGAAGCTTTCTTT.